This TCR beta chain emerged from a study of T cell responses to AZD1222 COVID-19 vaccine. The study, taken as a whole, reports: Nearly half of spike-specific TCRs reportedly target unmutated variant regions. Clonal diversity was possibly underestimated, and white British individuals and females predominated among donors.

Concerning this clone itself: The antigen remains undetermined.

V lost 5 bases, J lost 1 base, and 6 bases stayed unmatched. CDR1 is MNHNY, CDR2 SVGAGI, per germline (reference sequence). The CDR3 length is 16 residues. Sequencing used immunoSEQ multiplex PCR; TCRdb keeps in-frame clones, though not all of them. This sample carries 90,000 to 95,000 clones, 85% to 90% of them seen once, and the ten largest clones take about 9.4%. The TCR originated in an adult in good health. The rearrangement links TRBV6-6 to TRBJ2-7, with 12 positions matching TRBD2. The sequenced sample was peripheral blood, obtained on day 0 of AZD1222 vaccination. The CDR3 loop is CASSRSTSGSSYEQYF. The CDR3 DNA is TGTGCCAGCAGTCGATCGACTAGCGGGAGTTCCTACGAGCAGTACTTC.